This TCR beta chain came from a study of Ad26.COV2.S vaccination and SARS-CoV-2 variants. Across the whole study: Donor was one of the participants in the Ad26.COV2.S arm of the COV1001 trial.

V was pared by 7 bases and J by 8 bases, with 21 bases between. CDR1 and CDR2 from the germline V gene are MGHDK and SYGVNS. This CDR3 spans 15 amino acids. Of note for this clone: Its specificity is not known.

Treatment specified: 15 to 20 received Ad26.COV2.S at low or high dose, single or two shots; 5 received placebo; per-sample allocation not given. Each sample was drawn 63 days after the first injection (of vaccine or placebo). Wuhan-strain spike was delivered by a replication-incompetent Ad26 vector. Here immunoSEQ multiplex PCR was the method, and the copy in TCRdb shows in-frame clones only, minus some. The repertoire consists of approximately 350,000 clones, with 80% to 90% occurring once and the leading ten covering 7% to 9.5%. Points from the study as a whole: Placebo recipients had lower spike-specific TCR breadth than vaccine recipients. There was a possibility that the TCR breadth and depth analyses underestimated total T cell responses.

This sequence originates from a person aged 18-60 years who received the Ad26.COV2.S COVID-19 vaccine or a placebo. The sequencing used peripheral blood, collected in a trial of Ad26.COV2.S vaccine versus placebo. The chain is built from TRBV25-1 and TRBJ2-1; maybe TRBD2 (6 bases). In nucleotides, the CDR3 is TGTGCCAGCACCTTGGCAAGCGGGTCACCCCATGAGCAGTTCTTC. This encodes CASTLASGSPHEQFF.